What follows is one TCR beta chain and its context. The method was immunoSEQ multiplex PCR; TCRdb's version includes in-frame clones alone and lacks a portion of them. Of 100,000 to 150,000 clones listed, roughly four fifths are singletons. Germline V gene sequence: CDR1 WNHNN, CDR2 SYGVQD (reference sequence). The CDR3 covers 15 residues. V lost 0 bases, J lost 1 base, and 9 bases lay in between. The data derive from a study of blood T cell repertoires in COVID-19. As for the study in general: PBMCs, B-cell-depleted T cells, or T cells were the source of the cDNA or gDNA that made up the material.

The clonotype comes from a woman aged 50 to 60 with acute or convalescent COVID-19. The sequencing sample was made of peripheral blood. This chain connects TRBV10-1 to TRBJ2-5; D remains ambiguous. In DNA, the CDR3 is TGCGCCAGCAGTGAGTCGAGTGTTAGCCAAGAGACCCAGTACTTC. This translates into CASSESSVSQETQYF.